The next 17 T cell receptor beta chains were all read from a single sample in a study of T cell changes during pregnancy in multiple sclerosis. Assay: immunoSEQ multiplex PCR; the TCRdb copy retains only in-frame clones and omits some. The table shows roughly 93,000 clones, with approximately 90% occurring only once. The source was peripheral blood, collected before pregnancy. Receptors originate from a female donor with multiple sclerosis, enrolled in a pregnancy study.

The chain uses TRBV12-5 and TRBJ1-2; D is possibly TRBD1 (5 bases). The length of the CDR3 is 12 residues. Trimming cost V 6 bases and J 8 bases, with 13 bases left between them. Germline V CDR1 and CDR2: LGHNT, FRNRAP. The CDR3 reads CASGEPGFGYTF. DNA for the CDR3: TGTGCTAGTGGCGAACCAGGGTTCGGCTACACCTTC.

V usage is TRBV15 and J usage is TRBJ2-5; 9 bases align to TRBD2. Trimming took 8 bases from V and 5 from J; bases not matched to a gene: 12. The CDR3 runs to 15 residues. Per the germline V gene, CDR1 is LNHNV and CDR2 is YYDKDF (reference sequence). In DNA, the CDR3 is TGTGCCACCGGGGTCCGCGGGAGGGCCTGGGAGACCCAGTACTTC. It specifies CATGVRGRAWETQYF.

This chain uses TRBV19 with TRBJ2-3; 14 nucleotides match TRBD2. Germline V lookup: CDR1 LNHDA, CDR2 SQIVND (reference sequence). Unmatched junction bases numbered 1, after V lost 3 bases and J lost 5 bases. CDR3 length: 15 amino acids. The DNA for the CDR3 is TGTGCCAGTAGTATGACTAGCGGGAGGGGAGATACGCAGTATTTT. Amino acid sequence: CASSMTSGRGDTQYF.

The chain links TRBV11-2 to TRBJ1-4; D gene ambiguous. The V gene lost 0 bases and the J gene lost 8 bases, with 13 bases spanning the gap. CDR1 is SGHAT and CDR2 is FQNNGV in the germline V gene. The CDR3 has 15 amino acids. CDR3 bases: TGTGCCAGCAGCTTAGATACGACATGGGCCGAAAAACTGTTTTTT. It specifies CASSLDTTWAEKLFF.

The DNA of the CDR3 is TGTGCCTGGACGCCTAGGGGTTCACCCCATATGAACACTGAAGCTTTCTTT. As protein: CAWTPRGSPHMNTEAFF. The genes are TRBV30 and TRBJ1-1; possibly TRBD1 for D (5 bases). The CDR3 covers 17 residues. CDR1 and CDR2 (germline): GTSNPN, SVGIG (reference sequence). V was pared by 4 bases and J by 0 bases, with 21 bases between.

The V call is TRBV6-5, the J call TRBJ2-1, with TRBD2 matching 7 bases. Germline V gene data show CDR1 as MNHEY and CDR2 as SVGAGI. This CDR3 has 16 residues. Losses at the gene ends were 0 bases for V and 6 bases for J; bases not matched to a gene: 8. The CDR3 region is CASSYSISGGGNEQFF. As DNA, the CDR3 is TGTGCCAGCAGTTACTCGATATCGGGGGGAGGCAATGAGCAGTTCTTC.

The chain links TRBV10-3 to TRBJ2-5; the D gene is possibly TRBD2 (6 bases). This CDR3 has 15 residues. V dropped 2 bases and J dropped 2 bases, with 12 bases sitting between them. CDR1 ENHRY and CDR2 SYGVKD come from the germline V gene. CDR3 nucleotides: TGTGCCATCAGTGAGGGGGAGGACAAACAAGAGACCCAGTACTTC. Protein sequence: CAISEGEDKQETQYF.

The chain combines TRBV7-8 with TRBJ2-7, with 7 bases fitting TRBD1. V lost 6 bases, J lost 3 bases, and 5 bases stayed unmatched. CDR1 is SGHVS and CDR2 is FQNEAQ in the germline V gene. This CDR3 has 13 residues. The CDR3 region has the DNA TGTGCCAGCAGATACCGACAGGGCTACGAGCAGTACTTC. It yields the protein CASRYRQGYEQYF.

V usage is TRBV9 and J usage is TRBJ1-3; D unclear. CDR1 SGDLS and CDR2 YYNGEE come from the germline V gene. V was shortened by 1 base and J by 0 bases, with 8 bases between the two germline ends. CDR3 length equals 15 residues. CDR3 protein: CASSVLAASGNTIYF. The CDR3 nucleotides are TGTGCCAGCAGCGTACTGGCTGCCTCTGGAAACACCATATATTTT.

V gene TRBV28 combines with J gene TRBJ1-1; TRBD1 is a possible D gene (5 bases). The CDR3 totals 15 residues. Germline V gene sequence: CDR1 MDHEN, CDR2 SYDVKM. V was trimmed by 5 bases and J by 1 base, leaving 14 bases between them. The CDR3 nucleotides are TGTGCCAGCAGTCCCCCCCGGGGGGGGAACACTGAAGCTTTCTTT. The encoded protein is CASSPPRGGNTEAFF.

The rearrangement links TRBV20-1 to TRBJ1-1; TRBD1 matches 9 bases. Germline lookup yields CDR1 DFQATT and CDR2 SNEGSKA (reference sequence). V lost 6 bases to trimming and J lost 7 bases; unmatched junction nucleotides: 3. The CDR3 covers 11 residues. CDR3 nucleotide sequence: TGCAGTGCAGACAGGGGGGGTGAAGCTTTCTTT. It codes for CSADRGGEAFF.

The chain links TRBV4-3 to TRBJ2-5; D is unclear. The CDR3 totals 14 residues. Per the germline V gene, CDR1 is LGHNA and CDR2 is YSLEER. Trimming stripped 2 bases from V and 1 base from J, with 8 bases between. CDR3 in DNA: TGCGCCAGCAGCCAACTCGACTCCCAAGAGACCCAGTACTTC. Its translation: CASSQLDSQETQYF.

The gene calls are TRBV6-5 and TRBJ1-1, with 10 bases aligning to TRBD1. The CDR3 spans 14 residues. Germline V CDR1 and CDR2: MNHEY, SVGAGI. The V segment lost 10 bases and the J segment 8 bases; nucleotides outside the gene matches: 13. The CDR3 nucleotides are TGTGCCACCAACCTGGACAGGGGGGCGACGGAAGCTTTCTTT. This codes for CATNLDRGATEAFF.

The V gene is TRBV7-9, the J gene TRBJ2-3; TRBD2 agrees at 12 bases. This CDR3 is 16 amino acids long. Germline-derived CDR1 and CDR2 are SEHNR and FQNEAQ (reference sequence). J was trimmed by 4 bases and V by 5 bases; bases with no gene match: 7. The CDR3 loop is CASSTASGGAPDTQYF. The CDR3 nucleotides are TGTGCCAGCAGCACCGCTAGCGGGGGGGCACCAGATACGCAGTATTTT. Based on the CDR3 plus reference TRBV7-9 and TRBJ2-3, the full variable domain is DTGVSQNPRHKITKRGQNVTFRCDPISEHNRLYWYRQTLGQGPEFLTYFQNEAQLEKSRLLSDRFSAERPKGSFSTLEIQRTEQGDSAMYLCASSTASGGAPDTQYFGPGTRLTVL.

The V and J genes are TRBV28 and TRBJ2-7, with 16 bases identical to TRBD2. Germline V gene sequence: CDR1 MDHEN, CDR2 SYDVKM. This CDR3 contains 15 residues. V was clipped by 4 bases and J by 7 bases; unmatched bases: 4. CDR3 DNA sequence: TGTGCCAGCAGTTCAGGGACTAGCGGGAGGGTTGAGCAGTACTTC. This codes for CASSSGTSGRVEQYF. Filled out from reference TRBV28 and TRBJ2-7, the complete variable domain reads DVKVTQSSRYLVKRTGEKVFLECVQDMDHENMFWYRQDPGLGLRLIYFSYDVKMKEKGDIPEGYSVSREKKERFSLILESASTNQTSMYLCASSSGTSGRVEQYFGPGTRLTVT.

The chain has TRBV25-1 and TRBJ1-1; TRBD1 agrees at 11 bases. Trimming removed 2 bases from V and 4 bases from J; junction bases left unmatched: 6. The V gene's germline CDR1 is MGHDK and CDR2 SYGVNS. CDR3 size: 16 residues. The CDR3 nucleotides are TGTGCCAGCAGTGAACGGACAGGGGGCCTTGCCACTGAAGCTTTCTTT. Protein product: CASSERTGGLATEAFF. The full variable domain, its missing parts supplied by reference TRBV25-1 and TRBJ1-1, is EADIYQTPRYLVIGTGKKITLECSQTMGHDKMYWYQQDPGMELHLIHYSYGVNSTEKGDLSSESTVSRIRTEHFPLTLESARPSHTSQYLCASSERTGGLATEAFFGQGTRLTVV.

The rearrangement uses TRBV2 and TRBJ1-1; D not certain. The germline V gene has CDR1 SNHLY and CDR2 FYNNEI. Trimming removed 3 bases at V and 5 bases at J, with 16 bases between. The CDR3 covers 15 residues. Written as DNA, the CDR3 is TGTGCCAGCAGTGATTTTCGGCAGACGGGGACTGAAGCTTTCTTT. Translating it yields CASSDFRQTGTEAFF.